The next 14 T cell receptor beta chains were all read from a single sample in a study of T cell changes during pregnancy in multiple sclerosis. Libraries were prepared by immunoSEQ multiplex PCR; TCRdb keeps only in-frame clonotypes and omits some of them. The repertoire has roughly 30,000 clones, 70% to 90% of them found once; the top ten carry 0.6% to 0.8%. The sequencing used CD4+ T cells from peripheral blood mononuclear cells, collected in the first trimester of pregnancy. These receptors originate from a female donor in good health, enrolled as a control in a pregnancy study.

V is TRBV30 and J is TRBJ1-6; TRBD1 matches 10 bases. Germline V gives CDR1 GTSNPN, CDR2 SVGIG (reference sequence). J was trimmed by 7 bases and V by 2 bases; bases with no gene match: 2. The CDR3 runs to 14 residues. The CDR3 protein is CAWSWGQGNSPLHF. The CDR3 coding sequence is TGTGCCTGGAGTTGGGGACAGGGGAATTCACCCCTCCACTTT.

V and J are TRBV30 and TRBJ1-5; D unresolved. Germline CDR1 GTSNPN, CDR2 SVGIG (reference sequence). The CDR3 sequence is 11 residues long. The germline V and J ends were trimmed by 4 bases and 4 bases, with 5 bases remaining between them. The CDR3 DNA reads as TGTGCCTGGATGGAGAATCAGCCCCAGCATTTT. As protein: CAWMENQPQHF.

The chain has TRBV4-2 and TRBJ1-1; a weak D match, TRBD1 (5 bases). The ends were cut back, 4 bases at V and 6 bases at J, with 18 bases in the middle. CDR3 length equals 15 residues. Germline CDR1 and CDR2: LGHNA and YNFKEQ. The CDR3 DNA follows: TGTGCCAGCAGCCCGGGTCGAAGGGGATACCCTGAAGCTTTCTTT. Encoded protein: CASSPGRRGYPEAFF.

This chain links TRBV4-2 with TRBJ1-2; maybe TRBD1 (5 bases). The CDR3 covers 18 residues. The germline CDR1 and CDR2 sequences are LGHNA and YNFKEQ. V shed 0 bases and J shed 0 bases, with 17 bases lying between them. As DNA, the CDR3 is TGTGCCAGCAGCCAAGATTTGGTAAACACAGGATCTAACTATGGCTACACCTTC. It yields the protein CASSQDLVNTGSNYGYTF.

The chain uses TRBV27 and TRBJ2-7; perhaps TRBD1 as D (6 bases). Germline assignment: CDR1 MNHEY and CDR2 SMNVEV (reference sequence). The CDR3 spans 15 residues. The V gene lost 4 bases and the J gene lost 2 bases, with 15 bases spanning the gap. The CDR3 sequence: CASSWGQGPTYEQYF. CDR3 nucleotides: TGTGCCAGCAGTTGGGGGCAGGGACCCACCTACGAGCAGTACTTC.

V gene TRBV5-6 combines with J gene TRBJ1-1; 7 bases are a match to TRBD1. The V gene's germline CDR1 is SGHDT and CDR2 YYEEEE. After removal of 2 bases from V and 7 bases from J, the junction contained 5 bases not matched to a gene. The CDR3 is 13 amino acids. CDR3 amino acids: CASSLGGLGEAFF. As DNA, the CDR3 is TGTGCCAGCAGCTTAGGGGGCCTCGGTGAAGCTTTCTTT.

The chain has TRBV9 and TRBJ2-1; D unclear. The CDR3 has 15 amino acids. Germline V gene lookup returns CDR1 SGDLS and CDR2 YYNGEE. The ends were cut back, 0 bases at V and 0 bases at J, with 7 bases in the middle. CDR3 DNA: TGTGCCAGCAGCGTAGACTGGGCCTCCTACAATGAGCAGTTCTTC. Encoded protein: CASSVDWASYNEQFF.

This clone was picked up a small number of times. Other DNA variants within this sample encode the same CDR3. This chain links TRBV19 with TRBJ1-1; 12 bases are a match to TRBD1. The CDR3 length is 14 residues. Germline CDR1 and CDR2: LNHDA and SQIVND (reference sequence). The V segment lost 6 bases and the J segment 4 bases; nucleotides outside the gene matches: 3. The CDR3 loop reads CASRGTGGVTEAFF. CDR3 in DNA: TGTGCCAGTAGGGGGACAGGGGGCGTCACTGAAGCTTTCTTT. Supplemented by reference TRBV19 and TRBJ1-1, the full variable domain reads DGGITQSPKYLFRKEGQNVTLSCEQNLNHDAMYWYRQDPGQGLRLIYYSQIVNDFQKGDIAEGYSVSREKKESFPLTVTSAQKNPTAFYLCASRGTGGVTEAFFGQGTRLTVV.

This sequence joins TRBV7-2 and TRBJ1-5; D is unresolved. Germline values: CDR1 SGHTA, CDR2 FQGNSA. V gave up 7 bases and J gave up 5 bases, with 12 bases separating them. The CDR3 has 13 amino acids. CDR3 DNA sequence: TGTGCCAGCACCCCCCACATGGATCAGCCCCAGCATTTT. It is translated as CASTPHMDQPQHF.

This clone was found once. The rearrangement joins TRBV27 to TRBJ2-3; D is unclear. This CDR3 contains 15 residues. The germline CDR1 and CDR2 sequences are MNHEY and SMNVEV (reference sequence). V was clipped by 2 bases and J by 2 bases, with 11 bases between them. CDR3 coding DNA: TGTGCCAGCAGTTTAGGGCAAGCCCACACAGATACGCAGTATTTT. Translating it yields CASSLGQAHTDTQYF.

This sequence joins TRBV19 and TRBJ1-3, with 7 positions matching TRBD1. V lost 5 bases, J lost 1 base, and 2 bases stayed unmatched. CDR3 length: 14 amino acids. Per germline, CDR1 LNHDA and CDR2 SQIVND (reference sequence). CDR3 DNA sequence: TGTGCCAGTAGTCACAGGGGTTCTGGAAACACCATATATTTT. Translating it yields CASSHRGSGNTIYF.

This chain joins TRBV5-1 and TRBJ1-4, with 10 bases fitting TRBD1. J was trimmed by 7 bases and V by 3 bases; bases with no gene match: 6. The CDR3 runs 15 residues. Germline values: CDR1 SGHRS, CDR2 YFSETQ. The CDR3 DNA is TGCGCCAGCAGCTGGGGGACAGGGGCGGGTGAAAAACTGTTTTTT. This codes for CASSWGTGAGEKLFF.

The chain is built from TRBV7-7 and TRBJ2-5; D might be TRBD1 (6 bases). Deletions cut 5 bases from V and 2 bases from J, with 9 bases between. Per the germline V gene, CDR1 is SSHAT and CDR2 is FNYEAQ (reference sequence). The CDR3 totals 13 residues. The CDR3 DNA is TGTGCCAGCAGCCGGGACACACAAGAGACCCAGTACTTC. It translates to CASSRDTQETQYF. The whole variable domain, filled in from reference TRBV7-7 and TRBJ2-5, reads GAGVSQSPRYKVTKRGQDVTLRCDPISSHATLYWYQQALGQGPEFLTYFNYEAQPDKSGLPSDRFSAERPEGSISTLTIQRTEQRDSAMYRCASSRDTQETQYFGPGTRLLVL.

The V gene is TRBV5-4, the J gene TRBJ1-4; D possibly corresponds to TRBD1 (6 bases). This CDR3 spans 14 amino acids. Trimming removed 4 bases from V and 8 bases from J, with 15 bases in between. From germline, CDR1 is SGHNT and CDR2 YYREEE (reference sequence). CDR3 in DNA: TGTGCCAGCAGCCTGAGGGGGTCGGAAGAAAAACTGTTTTTT. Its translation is CASSLRGSEEKLFF.